The 3 T cell receptor beta chains listed next were all sequenced from one sample in a study of CXCR3-negative and CXCR3-positive naive CD8 T cells. No antigens are known for them. Study-wide findings and caveats: CXCR3-expressing naive cells carried TRB CDR3s more hydrophobic than those of CXCR3-negative naive cells.

Libraries of TRB cDNA were made by 5' RACE and carried UMIs. TCRdb re-called the 5' RACE reads; every CDR3 protein appears as one record, without DNA. The sample table includes some 110,000 distinct CDR3 sequences. The sequenced sample consisted of naive CXCR3+ CD8+ T cells from blood. Documented subset: CD45RO-CCR7+CD27+CD95- naive CD8+ T cells expressing CXCR3 (TNR3+). Receptors originate from a human donor in good health. Some clones in this sample may be carry-over from other donors' samples.

The V and J genes are TRBV27 and TRBJ2-2; TCRdb proposes TRBD1, but this gene call is untestable without DNA. The germline gives CDR1 MNHEY, CDR2 SMNVEV (reference sequence). This CDR3 comprises 17 residues. The CDR3 here is CASSLTRGAEYTGELFF.

The V gene is TRBV27, the J gene TRBJ2-7; the D call of TRBD1 rests on TCRdb alone, since no DNA is present to check it. The CDR3 is made up of 14 amino acids. Germline CDR1 reads MNHEY; CDR2 reads SMNVEV (reference sequence). The CDR3 loop reads CASSLAGDVYEQYF.

The chain combines TRBV28 with TRBJ2-5; TCRdb designates TRBD2, a call that cannot be tested without DNA. Germline-derived CDR1 and CDR2 are MDHEN and SYDVKM. This CDR3 spans 16 amino acids. The CDR3 sequence: CASSLLVAGTQETQYF.